The 32 T cell receptor beta chains below all came from one sample that was sequenced in a study of T cells in Graves' hyperthyroidism and ophthalmopathy. TCR beta CDR3 regions were amplified from RNA transcripts. The HTBI primer set drove a first-round RT-PCR of the TCR CDR3. TCRdb used MiXCR to reprocess the multiplex PCR reads, holding one entry per CDR3 protein. The sample lists hundreds of thousands of distinct CDR3 sequences; more than 12% were seen once. Sequencing input: blood. Receptor source: a woman between 50 and 59 years old with Graves' ophthalmopathy.

This clonotype was detected ten times or more. The rearrangement uses TRBV20-1 and TRBJ2-7; 7 positions agree with TRBD2. J gave up 2 bases and V 4 bases, and 8 bases lay outside the gene matches. This CDR3 comprises 14 residues. Germline lookup yields CDR1 DFQATT and CDR2 SNEGSKA (reference sequence). The CDR3 coding sequence is TGCAGTGCTACCCGATTGGGACTAACCTACGAGCAGTACTTC. Protein sequence: CSATRLGLTYEQYF.

This clonotype was found once. A much larger clone differs by one base, so this may be a read error. The rearrangement uses TRBV11-2 and TRBJ1-2; a possible D gene is TRBD1 (6 bases). This CDR3 spans 17 amino acids. From germline, CDR1 is SGHAT and CDR2 FQNNGV. The V end was cut by 5 bases, the J end by 0 bases, with 19 bases between. The CDR3 sequence: CASSSHGGQKANYGYTF. In nucleotides, the CDR3 is TGTGCCAGCAGCAGTCATGGGGGACAAAAAGCTAACTATGGCTACACCTTC.

This clonotype was observed at least ten times. The rearrangement uses TRBV6-2 or TRBV6-3 and TRBJ2-1, with 8 bases lining up with TRBD2. This CDR3 contains 17 residues. Trimming cost V 2 bases and J 4 bases; bases outside gene matches: 10. CDR1 and CDR2 (germline): MNHEY, SVGEGT. CDR3 protein: CASSYTRTSGPYNEQFF. The CDR3, as DNA: TGTGCCAGCAGTTACACACGAACTAGCGGCCCATACAATGAGCAGTTCTTC.

This clonotype was picked up a small number of times. The gene calls are TRBV20-1 and TRBJ2-7; possibly TRBD1 for D (6 bases). Trimming removed 6 bases at V and 4 bases at J, with 22 bases between. Per germline, CDR1 DFQATT and CDR2 SNEGSKA (reference sequence). The CDR3 consists of 15 residues. The CDR3 here is CSARSDLDRYYEQYF. CDR3 nucleotide sequence: TGCAGTGCAAGAAGTGATCTGGACAGATATTACGAGCAGTACTTC.

At least ten counts were recorded for this clonotype. The V and J genes are TRBV7-9 and TRBJ2-3, with TRBD2 identical over 8 bases. This CDR3 comprises 16 residues. The trim removed 6 bases at V and 1 base at J, leaving 9 bases unmatched. From germline, CDR1 is SEHNR and CDR2 FQNEAQ (reference sequence). For the CDR3, the DNA is TGTGCCAGCAGTTCTCGCAGCGGGAGTGGCACAGATACGCAGTATTTT. It translates to CASSSRSGSGTDTQYF.

This clonotype was observed many times. This chain links TRBV7-2 with TRBJ2-1; the D call may be TRBD1 or TRBD2 (5 bases each). Trimming shortened V by 2 bases and J by 4 bases, and 12 bases separated the two germline ends. The CDR3 covers 15 residues. From germline, CDR1 is SGHTA and CDR2 FQGNSA. The DNA for the CDR3 is TGTGCCAGCAGCTTACGGGACCTCACTTACAATGAGCAGTTCTTC. Protein product: CASSLRDLTYNEQFF.

This clonotype was counted many times. This chain joins TRBV6-2 or TRBV6-3 and TRBJ1-5; 10 bases are shared with TRBD1. The V gene's germline CDR1 is MNHEY and CDR2 SVGEGT. CDR3 length: 15 residues. The junction had 10 bases not matched to a gene; V was cut back by 8 bases and J by 6 bases. CDR3 DNA sequence: TGTGCCAGCTCAACCCGACAGGGGGCCGGTCAGCCCCAGCATTTT. This gives the protein CASSTRQGAGQPQHF.

This clonotype was counted many times. V gene TRBV28 combines with J gene TRBJ2-5, with 9 nucleotides matching TRBD2. Germline V CDR1 and CDR2: MDHEN, SYDVKM. The junction had 8 bases not matched to a gene; V was cut back by 4 bases and J by 5 bases. There are 15 residues in the CDR3. The CDR3 DNA reads as TGTGCCAGCAGTTCCTCCGGGACTAGCATCGAGACCCAGTACTTC. Residues: CASSSSGTSIETQYF.

This clonotype was seen at least ten times. The rearrangement joins TRBV20-1 to TRBJ2-7; D unclear. Germline lookup yields CDR1 DFQATT and CDR2 SNEGSKA (reference sequence). This CDR3 is 10 amino acids long. Between the trimmed V and J ends, which lost 6 bases and 4 bases, there was a span of 7 bases. Here the CDR3 DNA reads TGCAGTGCCGAGAGTTACGAGCAGTACTTC. Translating gives CSAESYEQYF.

This chain uses TRBV7-9 with TRBJ2-3; tentatively, D is TRBD2 (7 bases). Germline CDR1 is SEHNR and CDR2 is FQNEAQ (reference sequence). The length of the CDR3 is 15 residues. V lost 5 bases and J 0 bases, leaving 12 bases between the germline ends. CDR3: CASSPGDYSTDTQYF. CDR3 DNA: TGTGCCAGCAGCCCAGGGGACTATAGCACAGATACGCAGTATTTT.

This clonotype came up a few times. This chain connects TRBV7-3 to TRBJ1-2; D perhaps matches TRBD1 (6 bases). The CDR3 consists of 14 residues. Germline lookup yields CDR1 SGHTA and CDR2 FQGTGA. V gave up 4 bases and J gave up 5 bases, with 14 bases separating them. The CDR3 coding sequence is TGTGCCAGCAGCTCCGGACAGATGACTTATGGCTACACCTTC. Amino acid sequence: CASSSGQMTYGYTF.

This clonotype was observed at least ten times. The chain carries TRBV6-2 or TRBV6-3 and TRBJ1-2; D unresolved. Germline lookup yields CDR1 MNHEY and CDR2 SVGEGT. The CDR3 extends over 12 amino acids. The V and J ends lost 2 bases and 5 bases respectively, with 6 bases between them. The CDR3 DNA reads as TGTGCCAGCAGTTACGGGGATTATGGCTACACCTTC. The encoded protein is CASSYGDYGYTF.

The chain has TRBV19 and TRBJ1-5, with 9 bases aligning to TRBD1. Germline-derived CDR1 and CDR2 are LNHDA and SQIVND (reference sequence). The CDR3 sequence is 15 residues long. J gave up 4 bases and V 3 bases, and 4 bases lay outside the gene matches. CDR3 loop: CASSIRGTGNQPQHF. CDR3 coding DNA: TGTGCCAGTAGTATCCGAGGGACAGGGAATCAGCCCCAGCATTTT. Full variable domain (rest looked up from reference TRBV19 and TRBJ1-5): DGGITQSPKYLFRKEGQNVTLSCEQNLNHDAMYWYRQDPGQGLRLIYYSQIVNDFQKGDIAEGYSVSREKKESFPLTVTSAQKNPTAFYLCASSIRGTGNQPQHFGDGTRLSIL.

This clonotype was recorded at least ten times. The V gene is TRBV27, the J gene TRBJ2-1; 7 bases are a match to TRBD2. Trimming removed 6 bases from V and 5 bases from J; junction bases left unmatched: 10. Germline V gives CDR1 MNHEY, CDR2 SMNVEV (reference sequence). The length of the CDR3 is 15 residues. The CDR3 bases are TGTGCCAGCAGACTCGGGGGGAGGGCCAACAATGAGCAGTTCTTC. This sequence encodes CASRLGGRANNEQFF.

This clonotype occurred many times. This sequence joins TRBV20-1 and TRBJ2-1, with D maybe TRBD2 (6 bases). In germline, CDR1 is DFQATT, CDR2 SNEGSKA (reference sequence). The CDR3 contains 17 residues. Trimming shortened V by 7 bases and J by 0 bases, and 22 bases separated the two germline ends. The CDR3 sequence is CSVEGRGQKSSYNEQFF. The CDR3 DNA reads as TGCAGTGTCGAGGGGCGGGGCCAAAAAAGCTCCTACAATGAGCAGTTCTTC.

This clonotype was counted between two and nine times. The chain carries TRBV27 and TRBJ1-1; D gene unclear. The CDR3 spans 15 residues. Germline CDR1 and CDR2: MNHEY and SMNVEV (reference sequence). Trimming cost V 2 bases and J 2 bases, with 12 bases left between them. The CDR3 nucleotides are TGTGCCAGCAGTTTAGCCGGGCTCGGTAACACTGAAGCTTTCTTT. Translated, it gives CASSLAGLGNTEAFF.

There are many counts of this clonotype. The chain combines TRBV29-1 with TRBJ2-1; D is tentatively TRBD1 or TRBD2 (6 bases each). CDR3 length: 14 residues. V was cut by 6 bases and J by 5 bases, with 17 bases left in between. Germline V gene data show CDR1 as SQVTM and CDR2 as ANQGSEA. CDR3 sequence reads: CSVEGGLLNNEQFF. In DNA, the CDR3 is TGCAGCGTGGAGGGGGGCCTCCTTAACAATGAGCAGTTCTTC.

The gene calls are TRBV12-3 or TRBV12-4 and TRBJ1-3, with D possibly matching TRBD1 (5 bases). The CDR3 runs to 17 residues. Trimming pared 0 bases from V and 0 bases from J, leaving 12 bases between. As DNA, the CDR3 is TGTGCCAGCAGTTTAGCGCAGGGACCCCGCTCTGGAAACACCATATATTTT. Translated: CASSLAQGPRSGNTIYF.

CDR3 residues: CASSYIGHEEAFF. CDR3 nucleotide sequence: TGTGCCAGCAGTTACATCGGACACGAAGAAGCTTTCTTT. This chain connects TRBV6-1 to TRBJ1-1, with D possibly matching TRBD1 (5 bases). Per the germline V gene, CDR1 is MNHNS and CDR2 is SASEGT. Between the trimmed V and J ends, which lost 5 bases and 8 bases, there was a span of 15 bases. This CDR3 spans 13 amino acids.

At least ten counts were recorded for this clonotype. This chain joins TRBV7-2 and TRBJ2-2; 12 bases are shared with TRBD2. J gave up 1 base and V 1 base, and 7 bases lay outside the gene matches. The CDR3 loop spans 19 amino acids. Germline V gives CDR1 SGHTA, CDR2 FQGNSA. CDR3 protein: CASSLGLAGGKGNTGELFF. In nucleotides, the CDR3 is TGTGCCAGCAGCTTAGGGCTAGCGGGAGGGAAGGGGAACACCGGGGAGCTGTTTTTT.

This clonotype was seen a handful of times. This chain joins TRBV7-2 and TRBJ2-5, with a possible D match to TRBD2 (6 bases). The CDR3 spans 16 residues. V was pared by 5 bases and J by 1 base, with 17 bases between. The V gene's germline CDR1 is SGHTA and CDR2 FQGNSA. The CDR3 DNA reads TGTGCCAGCAGCCCAGTTAGCGGTACCTTCCAAGAGACCCAGTACTTC. Translation gives CASSPVSGTFQETQYF.

Ten or more counts support this clonotype. The chain's CDR3 is CASREGVFYGYTF. The CDR3 DNA sequence: TGTGCCAGCAGGGAGGGAGTGTTCTATGGCTACACCTTC. The gene calls are TRBV11-2 and TRBJ1-2; D not resolved. Per the germline V gene, CDR1 is SGHAT and CDR2 is FQNNGV. The CDR3 contains 13 residues. The germline V and J ends were trimmed by 6 bases and 4 bases, with 12 bases remaining between them.

The V and J genes are TRBV5-6 and TRBJ2-7; the match to TRBD2 covers 13 bases. This CDR3 has 14 amino acids. The trim removed 3 bases at V and 9 bases at J, leaving 6 bases unmatched. Germline CDR1 is SGHDT and CDR2 is YYEEEE. The CDR3 reads CASSSTSGRGGQYF. The CDR3 DNA reads as TGTGCCAGCAGCTCTACTAGCGGGAGGGGGGGGCAGTACTTC.

The chain recombines TRBV30 with TRBJ2-6; D may match TRBD1 or TRBD2 (5 bases each). V was pared by 3 bases and J by 5 bases, with 14 bases between. This CDR3 has 15 amino acids. In germline, CDR1 is GTSNPN, CDR2 SVGIG (reference sequence). CDR3 nucleotides: TGTGCCTGGAGCGCTGGGACGGAGAGGGCCAACGTCCTGACTTTC. Translated: CAWSAGTERANVLTF.

This clonotype was found a few times. The genes are TRBV6-2 or TRBV6-3 and TRBJ1-1; D remains ambiguous. The CDR3 consists of 13 residues. Germline CDR1 and CDR2: MNHEY and SVGEGT. Trimming left V 5 bases short and J 5 bases short, with 12 bases between. CDR3 amino acids: CASSTRTVTEAFF. CDR3 coding DNA: TGTGCCAGCAGTACTAGGACGGTAACTGAAGCTTTCTTT.

The gene calls are TRBV3-1 and TRBJ2-1; 13 nucleotides match TRBD2. CDR1 is LGHDT and CDR2 is YNNKEL in the germline V gene (reference sequence). The V segment lost 3 bases and the J segment 9 bases; nucleotides outside the gene matches: 14. The CDR3 length is 18 residues. The CDR3 region has the DNA TGTGCCAGCAGCCAGGCACCCGGGACTAGCGGGGATAATGGTGAGCAGTTCTTC. Translation: CASSQAPGTSGDNGEQFF.

This clonotype was counted only a few times. V is TRBV12-3 or TRBV12-4 and J is TRBJ2-3; maybe TRBD2 (6 bases). Trimming pared 2 bases from V and 7 bases from J, leaving 13 bases between. The CDR3 has 14 residues. CDR3 nucleotide sequence: TGTGCCAGCAGTTTACTGGTAGCGGCATATACGCAGTATTTT. Translation: CASSLLVAAYTQYF.

This clonotype was counted many times. The chain carries TRBV7-2 and TRBJ1-2, with D unclear. In germline, CDR1 is SGHTA, CDR2 FQGNSA. The CDR3 contains 14 residues. Trimming took 5 bases from V and 5 from J, leaving 15 bases between them. The CDR3 protein is CASSRERQAYGYTF. In nucleotides, the CDR3 is TGTGCCAGCAGCAGAGAGAGGCAGGCATATGGCTACACCTTC.

Many counts were recorded for this clonotype. V is TRBV18 and J is TRBJ1-2; D not certain. CDR1 is KGHSH and CDR2 is LQKENI in the germline V gene. With 5 bases removed from V and 5 bases from J, the gap between germline ends came to 15 bases. This CDR3 is 14 amino acids long. CDR3 protein: CASSKSAPIYGYTF. CDR3 DNA: TGTGCCAGCTCAAAGTCGGCGCCAATTTATGGCTACACCTTC.

The chain uses TRBV10-3 and TRBJ2-1; TRBD2 agrees at 15 bases. CDR1 ENHRY and CDR2 SYGVKD come from the germline V gene. The J segment lost 5 bases and the V segment lost 7 bases, leaving 6 bases of the junction unmatched. CDR3 length equals 16 residues. The CDR3 sequence is CAIKSGLAGGDNEQFF. Written as DNA, the CDR3 is TGTGCCATCAAATCAGGACTAGCGGGAGGGGACAATGAGCAGTTCTTC.

Note on this clonotype: A much bigger clone sits one base away, suggesting this may be a read error. The rearrangement links TRBV4-1 to TRBJ2-3; D not certain. Trimming shortened V by 8 bases and J by 0 bases, and 12 bases separated the two germline ends. The germline CDR1 and CDR2 sequences are MGHRA and YSYEKL. The CDR3 runs 14 residues. CDR3 in amino acids: CASGRLTSTDTQYF. As DNA, the CDR3 is TGCGCCAGCGGCCGACTGACAAGCACAGATACGCAGTATTTT.

This clonotype has only a few counts. The J gene is TRBJ2-1, the V gene TRBV19; D not resolved. The CDR3 length is 13 residues. Trimming took 5 bases from V and 7 from J, leaving 12 bases between them. The germline V gene has CDR1 LNHDA and CDR2 SQIVND (reference sequence). The CDR3 reads CASSVQTRNEQFF. In DNA, the CDR3 is TGTGCCAGTAGTGTCCAGACCCGAAATGAGCAGTTCTTC.